The T cell receptor beta chain described here comes from a study of blood T cells in healthy people across ages. Samples each yielded at least 6 micrograms of total RNA. As concerns this clonotype: The target antigen is unknown.

Study conclusions and caveats: Naive T cell percentage strongly correlated with TCR beta diversity.

From germline, CDR1 is SGHTA and CDR2 FQGNSA. Losses at the gene ends were 5 bases for V and 3 bases for J; bases not matched to a gene: 13. The CDR3 has 17 amino acids. A second roughly 6 to 11 cycle PCR used barcoded and J-beta primers. TCRdb ran MiXCR on the 5' RACE reads and lists one entry per CDR3 protein. The sample has about 1 million distinct CDR3 sequences; around 43% are singletons. The specimen sequenced was blood. This receptor was identified in a woman aged 55-70 years in good health. The rearrangement joins TRBV7-2 to TRBJ2-3; TRBD1 matches at 8 bases. In DNA, the CDR3 is TGTGCCAGCAGCCTTACCGGACAGGGCATGTTTACAGATACGCAGTATTTT. Residues: CASSLTGQGMFTDTQYF. Full variable domain (outside the CDR3, taken from reference TRBV7-2 and TRBJ2-3): GAGVSQSPSNKVTEKGKDVELRCDPISGHTALYWYRQSLGQGLEFLIYFQGNSAPDKSGLPSDRFSAERTGGSVSTLTIQRTQQEDSAVYLCASSLTGQGMFTDTQYFGPGTRLTVL.